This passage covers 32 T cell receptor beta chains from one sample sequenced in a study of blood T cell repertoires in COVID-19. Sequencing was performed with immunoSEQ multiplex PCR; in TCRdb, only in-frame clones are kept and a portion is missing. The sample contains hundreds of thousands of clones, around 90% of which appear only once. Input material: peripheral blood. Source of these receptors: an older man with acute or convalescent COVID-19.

The CDR3 DNA follows: TGTGCCAGCACCTGGGACAATAATTCACCCCTCCACTTT. Encoded protein: CASTWDNNSPLHF. The rearrangement uses TRBV27 and TRBJ1-6; D possibly corresponds to TRBD1 (6 bases). Trimming removed 7 bases at V and 5 bases at J, with 9 bases between. CDR1 MNHEY and CDR2 SMNVEV come from the germline V gene (reference sequence). CDR3 size: 13 residues.

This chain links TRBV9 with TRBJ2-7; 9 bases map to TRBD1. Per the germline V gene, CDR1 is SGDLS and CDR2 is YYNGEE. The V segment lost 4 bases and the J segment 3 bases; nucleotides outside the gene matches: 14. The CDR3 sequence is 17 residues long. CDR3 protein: CASSQGPGTGMGYEQYF. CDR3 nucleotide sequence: TGTGCCAGCAGCCAAGGTCCCGGGACAGGGATGGGCTACGAGCAGTACTTC.

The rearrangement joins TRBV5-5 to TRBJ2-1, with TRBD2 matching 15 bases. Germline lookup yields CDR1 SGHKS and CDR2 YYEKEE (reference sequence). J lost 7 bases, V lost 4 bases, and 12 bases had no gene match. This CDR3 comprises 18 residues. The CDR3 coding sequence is TGTGCCAGCAGCCCTGTCCCGGGACTAGCGGGAGGCGTTAATGAGCAGTTCTTC. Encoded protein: CASSPVPGLAGGVNEQFF. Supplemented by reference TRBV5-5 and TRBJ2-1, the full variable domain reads DAGVTQSPTHLIKTRGQQVTLRCSPISGHKSVSWYQQVLGQGPQFIFQYYEKEERGRGNFPDRFSARQFPNYSSELNVNALLLGDSALYLCASSPVPGLAGGVNEQFFGPGTRLTVL.

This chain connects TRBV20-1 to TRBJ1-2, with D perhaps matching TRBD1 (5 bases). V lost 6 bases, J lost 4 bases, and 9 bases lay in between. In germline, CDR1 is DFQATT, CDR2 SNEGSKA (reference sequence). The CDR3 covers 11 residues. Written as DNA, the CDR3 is TGCAGTGCCGACAGTACCTATGGCTACACCTTC. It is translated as CSADSTYGYTF.

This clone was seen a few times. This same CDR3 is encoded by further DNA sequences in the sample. CDR3 coding DNA: TGTGCCAGCAGTCGTCCTTACAATGAGCAGTTCTTC. This sequence encodes CASSRPYNEQFF. This rearrangement joins TRBV6-6 to TRBJ2-1, with D uncertain. Deletions cut 5 bases from V and 4 bases from J, with 6 bases between. Germline V gives CDR1 MNHNY, CDR2 SVGAGI (reference sequence). CDR3 length: 12 amino acids.

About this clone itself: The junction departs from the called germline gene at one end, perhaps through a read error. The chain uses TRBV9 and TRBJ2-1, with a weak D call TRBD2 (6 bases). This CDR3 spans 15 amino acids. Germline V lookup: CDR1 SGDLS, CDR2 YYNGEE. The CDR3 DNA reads TGTGCCAGCAGCCCCGGATTAGCGGAATACAATGGGCAGTTCTTC. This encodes CASSPGLAEYNGQFF.

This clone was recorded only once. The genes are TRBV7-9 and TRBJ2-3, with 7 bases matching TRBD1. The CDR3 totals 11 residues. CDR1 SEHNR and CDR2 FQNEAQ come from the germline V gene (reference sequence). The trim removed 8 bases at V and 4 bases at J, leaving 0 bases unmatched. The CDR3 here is CASQGADTQYF. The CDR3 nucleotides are TGTGCCAGCCAGGGGGCAGATACGCAGTATTTT.

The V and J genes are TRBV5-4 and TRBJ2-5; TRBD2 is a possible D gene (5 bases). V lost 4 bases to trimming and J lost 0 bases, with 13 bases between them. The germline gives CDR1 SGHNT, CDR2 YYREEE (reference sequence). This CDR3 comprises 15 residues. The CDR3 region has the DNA TGTGCCAGCAGCCAACAAAACGGGAACCAAGAGACCCAGTACTTC. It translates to CASSQQNGNQETQYF.

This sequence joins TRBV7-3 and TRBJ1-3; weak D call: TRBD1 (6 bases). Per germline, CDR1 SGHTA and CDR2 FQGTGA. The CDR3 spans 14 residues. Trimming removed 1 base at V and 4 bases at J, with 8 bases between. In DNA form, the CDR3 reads TGTGCCAGCAGCTTAAACGGACAGGGAAACACCATATATTTT. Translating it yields CASSLNGQGNTIYF.

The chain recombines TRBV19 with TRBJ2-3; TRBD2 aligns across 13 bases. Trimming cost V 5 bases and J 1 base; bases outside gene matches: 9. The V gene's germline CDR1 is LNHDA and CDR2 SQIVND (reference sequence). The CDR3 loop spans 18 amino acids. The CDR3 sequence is CASSPLAGGPRGTDTQYF. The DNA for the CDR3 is TGTGCCAGTAGTCCACTAGCGGGAGGGCCTAGGGGCACAGATACGCAGTATTTT.

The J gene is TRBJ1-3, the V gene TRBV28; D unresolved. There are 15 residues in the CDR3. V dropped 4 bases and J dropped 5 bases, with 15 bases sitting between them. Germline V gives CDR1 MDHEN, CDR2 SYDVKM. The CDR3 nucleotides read TGTGCCAGCAGTTCCCCGCCGTTTGGCCGAAACACCATATATTTT. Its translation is CASSSPPFGRNTIYF.

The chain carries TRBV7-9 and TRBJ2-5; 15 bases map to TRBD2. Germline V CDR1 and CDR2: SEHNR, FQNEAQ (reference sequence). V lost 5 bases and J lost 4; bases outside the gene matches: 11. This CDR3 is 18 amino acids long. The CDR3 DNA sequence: TGTGCCAGCAGCCCATCATGGACTAGCGGGGGGGAAGGAGAGACCCAGTACTTC. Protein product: CASSPSWTSGGEGETQYF.

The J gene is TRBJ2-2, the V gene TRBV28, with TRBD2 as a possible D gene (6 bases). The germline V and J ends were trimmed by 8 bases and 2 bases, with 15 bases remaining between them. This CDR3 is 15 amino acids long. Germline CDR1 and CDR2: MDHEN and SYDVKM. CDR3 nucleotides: TGTGCCAGCGGGCTAGCGACCTTCAACACCGGGGAGCTGTTTTTT. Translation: CASGLATFNTGELFF.

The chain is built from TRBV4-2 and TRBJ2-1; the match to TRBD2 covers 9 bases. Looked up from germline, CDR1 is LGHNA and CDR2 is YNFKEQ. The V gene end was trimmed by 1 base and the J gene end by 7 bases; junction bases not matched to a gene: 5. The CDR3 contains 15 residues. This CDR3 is CASSQGRGGANEQFF. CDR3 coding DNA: TGTGCCAGCAGCCAAGGGCGCGGGGGGGCAAATGAGCAGTTCTTC.

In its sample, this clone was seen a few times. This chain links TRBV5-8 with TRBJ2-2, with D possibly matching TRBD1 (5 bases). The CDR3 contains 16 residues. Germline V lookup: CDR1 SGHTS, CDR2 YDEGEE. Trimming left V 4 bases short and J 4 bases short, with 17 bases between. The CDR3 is CASSIRFIRGTGELFF. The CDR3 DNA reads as TGTGCCAGCAGCATCAGGTTTATAAGGGGCACCGGGGAGCTGTTTTTT.

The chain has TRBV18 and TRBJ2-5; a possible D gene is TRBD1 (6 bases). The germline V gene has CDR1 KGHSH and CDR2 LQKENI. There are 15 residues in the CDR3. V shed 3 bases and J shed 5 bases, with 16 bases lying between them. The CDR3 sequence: CASSPTVGGVETQYF. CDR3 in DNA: TGTGCCAGCTCACCGACAGTAGGGGGTGTTGAGACCCAGTACTTC.

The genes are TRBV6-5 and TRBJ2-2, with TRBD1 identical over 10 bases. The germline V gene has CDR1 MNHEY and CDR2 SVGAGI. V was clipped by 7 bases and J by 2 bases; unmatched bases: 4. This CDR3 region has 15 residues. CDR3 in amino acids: CASTDRGQNTGELFF. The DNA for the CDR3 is TGTGCCAGCACCGACAGGGGGCAAAACACCGGGGAGCTGTTTTTT.

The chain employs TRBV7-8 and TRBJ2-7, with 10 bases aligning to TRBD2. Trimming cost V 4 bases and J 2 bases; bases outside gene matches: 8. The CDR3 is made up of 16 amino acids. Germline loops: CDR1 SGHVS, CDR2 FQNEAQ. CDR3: CASSSLSTSGTYEQYF. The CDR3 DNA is TGTGCCAGCAGCTCCCTCAGTACTAGCGGGACCTACGAGCAGTACTTC.

Here the CDR3 reads CASSLTGFNSPLHF. In DNA form, the CDR3 reads TGTGCCAGCAGCTTAACAGGGTTCAATTCACCCCTCCACTTT. This chain connects TRBV11-2 to TRBJ1-6; a possible D gene is TRBD1 (6 bases). The germline V and J ends were trimmed by 2 bases and 7 bases, with 9 bases remaining between them. The CDR3 runs 14 residues. Germline V gives CDR1 SGHAT, CDR2 FQNNGV. The complete variable domain, with remaining parts taken from reference TRBV11-2 and TRBJ1-6, reads EAGVAQSPRYKIIEKRQSVAFWCNPISGHATLYWYQQILGQGPKLLIQFQNNGVVDDSQLPKDRFSAERLKGVDSTLKIQPAKLEDSAVYLCASSLTGFNSPLHFGNGTRLTVT.

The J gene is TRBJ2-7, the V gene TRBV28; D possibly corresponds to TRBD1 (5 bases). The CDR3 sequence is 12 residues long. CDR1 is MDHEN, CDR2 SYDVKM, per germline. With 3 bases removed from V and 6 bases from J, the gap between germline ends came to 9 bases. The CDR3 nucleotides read TGTGCCAGCAGTTTCGCAGGGATCGAGCAGTACTTC. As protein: CASSFAGIEQYF.

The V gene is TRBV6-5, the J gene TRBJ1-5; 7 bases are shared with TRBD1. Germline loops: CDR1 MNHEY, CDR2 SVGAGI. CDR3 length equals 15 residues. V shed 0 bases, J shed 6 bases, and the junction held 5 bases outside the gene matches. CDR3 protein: CASSYSLQGGQPQHF. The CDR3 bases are TGTGCCAGCAGTTACTCATTGCAGGGGGGTCAGCCCCAGCATTTT.

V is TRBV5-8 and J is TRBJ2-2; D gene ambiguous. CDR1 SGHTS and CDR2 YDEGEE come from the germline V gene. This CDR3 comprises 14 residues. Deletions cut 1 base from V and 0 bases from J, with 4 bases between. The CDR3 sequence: CASSLWPNTGELFF. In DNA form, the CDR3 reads TGTGCCAGCAGCTTGTGGCCGAACACCGGGGAGCTGTTTTTT.

This chain's CDR3 is CATSDRRRYTF. The CDR3 DNA sequence: TGTGCCACCTCGGACAGGAGGCGCTACACCTTC. V is TRBV6-4 and J is TRBJ1-2, with 7 bases that match TRBD1. CDR3 length: 11 residues. With V trimmed by 10 bases and J by 9 bases, 8 bases remained unmatched. Germline loops: CDR1 MRHNA, CDR2 SNTAGT.

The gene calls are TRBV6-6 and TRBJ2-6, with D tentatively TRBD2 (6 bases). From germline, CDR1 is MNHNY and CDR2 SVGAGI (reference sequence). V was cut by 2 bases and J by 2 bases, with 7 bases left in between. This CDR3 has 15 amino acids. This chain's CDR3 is CASSYGGTGANVLTF. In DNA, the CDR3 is TGTGCCAGCAGTTACGGGGGGACTGGGGCCAACGTCCTGACTTTC.

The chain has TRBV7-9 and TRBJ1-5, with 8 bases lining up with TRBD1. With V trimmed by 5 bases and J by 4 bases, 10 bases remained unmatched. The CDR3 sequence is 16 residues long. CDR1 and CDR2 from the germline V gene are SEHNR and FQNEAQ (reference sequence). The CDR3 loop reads CASSLSDTGGNQPQHF. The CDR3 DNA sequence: TGTGCCAGCAGCCTCTCGGACACAGGGGGGAATCAGCCCCAGCATTTT.

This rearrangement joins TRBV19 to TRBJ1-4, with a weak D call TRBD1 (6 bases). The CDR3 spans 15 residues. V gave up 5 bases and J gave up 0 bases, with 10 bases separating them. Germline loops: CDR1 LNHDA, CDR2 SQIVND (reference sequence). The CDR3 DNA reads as TGTGCCAGTAGTCTAGGGACACCAACTAATGAAAAACTGTTTTTT. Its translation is CASSLGTPTNEKLFF.

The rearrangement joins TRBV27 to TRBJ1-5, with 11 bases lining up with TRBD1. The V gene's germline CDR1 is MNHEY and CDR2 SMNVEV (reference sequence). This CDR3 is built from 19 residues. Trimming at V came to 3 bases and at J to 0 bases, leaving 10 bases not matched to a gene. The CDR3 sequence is CASSFRRTGGGYSNQPQHF. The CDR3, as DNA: TGTGCCAGCAGTTTCCGCCGGACAGGGGGCGGGTATAGCAATCAGCCCCAGCATTTT.

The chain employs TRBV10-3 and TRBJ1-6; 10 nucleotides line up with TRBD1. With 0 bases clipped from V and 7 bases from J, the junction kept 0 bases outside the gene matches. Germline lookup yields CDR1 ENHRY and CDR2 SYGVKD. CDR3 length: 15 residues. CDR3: CAISESDRGNSPLHF. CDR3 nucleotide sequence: TGTGCCATCAGTGAGTCGGACAGGGGGAATTCACCCCTCCACTTT.

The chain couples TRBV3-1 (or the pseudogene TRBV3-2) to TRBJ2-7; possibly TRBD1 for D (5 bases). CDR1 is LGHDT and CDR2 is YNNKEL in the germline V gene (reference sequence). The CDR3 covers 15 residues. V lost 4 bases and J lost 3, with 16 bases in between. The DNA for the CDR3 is TGTGCCAGCAGCCCCAGGGTAGGAAGTTTCTACGAGCAGTACTTC. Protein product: CASSPRVGSFYEQYF.

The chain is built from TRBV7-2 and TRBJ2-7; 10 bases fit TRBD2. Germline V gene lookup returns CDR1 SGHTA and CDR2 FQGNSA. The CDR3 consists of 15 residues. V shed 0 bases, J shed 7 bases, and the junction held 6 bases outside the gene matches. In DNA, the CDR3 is TGTGCCAGCAGCTTAGCCCTAGCGGGGGCAGGGGAGCAGTACTTC. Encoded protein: CASSLALAGAGEQYF.

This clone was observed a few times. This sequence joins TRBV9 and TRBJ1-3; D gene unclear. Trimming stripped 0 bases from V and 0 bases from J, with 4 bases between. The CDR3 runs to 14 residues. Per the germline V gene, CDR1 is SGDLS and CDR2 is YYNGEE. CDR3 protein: CASSVDYSGNTIYF. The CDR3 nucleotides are TGTGCCAGCAGCGTAGACTACTCTGGAAACACCATATATTTT.

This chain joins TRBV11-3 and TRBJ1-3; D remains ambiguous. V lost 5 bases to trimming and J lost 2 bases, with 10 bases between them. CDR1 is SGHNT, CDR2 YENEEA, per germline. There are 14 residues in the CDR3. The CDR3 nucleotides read TGTGCCAGCAGCCTTGGGAGTCCTGGAAACACCATATATTTT. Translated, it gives CASSLGSPGNTIYF.